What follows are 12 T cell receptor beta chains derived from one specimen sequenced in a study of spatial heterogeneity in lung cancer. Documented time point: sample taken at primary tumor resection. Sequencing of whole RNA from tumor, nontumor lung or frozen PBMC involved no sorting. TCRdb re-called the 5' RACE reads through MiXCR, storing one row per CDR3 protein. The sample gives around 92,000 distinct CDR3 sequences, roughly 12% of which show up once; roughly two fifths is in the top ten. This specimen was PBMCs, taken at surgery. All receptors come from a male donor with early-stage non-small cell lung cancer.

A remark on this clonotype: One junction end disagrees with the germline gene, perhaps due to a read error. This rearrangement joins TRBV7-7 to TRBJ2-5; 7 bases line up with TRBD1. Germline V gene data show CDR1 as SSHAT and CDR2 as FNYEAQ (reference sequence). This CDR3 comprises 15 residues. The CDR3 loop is CASSRQTGIGETQYF. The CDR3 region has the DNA TGTGCTAGCAGCCGGCAGACAGGGATAGGAGAGACCCAGTACTTC. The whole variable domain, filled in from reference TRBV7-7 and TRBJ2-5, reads GAGVSQSPRYKVTKRGQDVTLRCDPISSHATLYWYQQALGQGPEFLTYFNYEAQPDKSGLPSDRFSAERPEGSISTLTIQRTEQRDSAMYRCASSRQTGIGETQYFGPGTRLLVL.

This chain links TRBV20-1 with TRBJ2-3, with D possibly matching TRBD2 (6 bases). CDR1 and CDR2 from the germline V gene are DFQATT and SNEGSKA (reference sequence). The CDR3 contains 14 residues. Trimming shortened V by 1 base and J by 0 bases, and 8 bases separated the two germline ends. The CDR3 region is CSARGRDSTDTQYF. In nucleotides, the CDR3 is TGCAGTGCTAGAGGGAGGGACAGCACAGATACGCAGTATTTT.

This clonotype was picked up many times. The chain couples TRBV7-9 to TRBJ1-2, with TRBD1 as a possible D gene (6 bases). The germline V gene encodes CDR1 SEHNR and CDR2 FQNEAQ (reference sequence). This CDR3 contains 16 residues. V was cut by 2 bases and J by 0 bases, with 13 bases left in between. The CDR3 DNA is TGTGCCAGCAGCTTAACCGGACAGCCCTCTAACTATGGCTACACCTTC. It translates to CASSLTGQPSNYGYTF. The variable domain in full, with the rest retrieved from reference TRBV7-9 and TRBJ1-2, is DTGVSQNPRHKITKRGQNVTFRCDPISEHNRLYWYRQTLGQGPEFLTYFQNEAQLEKSRLLSDRFSAERPKGSFSTLEIQRTEQGDSAMYLCASSLTGQPSNYGYTFGSGTRLTVV.

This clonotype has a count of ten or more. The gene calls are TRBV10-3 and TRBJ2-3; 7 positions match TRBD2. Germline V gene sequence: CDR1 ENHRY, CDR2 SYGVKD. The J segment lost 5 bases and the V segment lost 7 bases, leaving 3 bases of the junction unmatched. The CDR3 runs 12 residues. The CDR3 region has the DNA TGTGCCATCAAGCCGGGGGGAGATACGCAGTATTTT. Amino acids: CAIKPGGDTQYF.

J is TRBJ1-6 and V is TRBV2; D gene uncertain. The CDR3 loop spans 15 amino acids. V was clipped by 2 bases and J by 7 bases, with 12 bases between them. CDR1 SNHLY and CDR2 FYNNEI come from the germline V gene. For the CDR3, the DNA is TGTGCCAGCAGTGAATGGTCTACCCCCAATTCACCCCTCCACTTT. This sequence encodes CASSEWSTPNSPLHF.

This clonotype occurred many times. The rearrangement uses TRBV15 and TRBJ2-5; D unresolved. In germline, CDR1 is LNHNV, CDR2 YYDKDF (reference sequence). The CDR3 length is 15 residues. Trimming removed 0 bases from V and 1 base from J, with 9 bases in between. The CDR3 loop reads CATSREFGSQETQYF. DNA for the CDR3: TGTGCCACCAGCAGAGAGTTTGGCAGCCAAGAGACCCAGTACTTC.

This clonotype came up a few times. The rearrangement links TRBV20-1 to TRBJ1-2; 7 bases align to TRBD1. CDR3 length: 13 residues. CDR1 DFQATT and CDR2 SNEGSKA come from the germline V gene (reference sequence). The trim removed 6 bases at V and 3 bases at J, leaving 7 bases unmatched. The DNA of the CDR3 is TGCAGTGCCGGGGCCAGGGGGGACTATGGCTACACCTTC. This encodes CSAGARGDYGYTF.

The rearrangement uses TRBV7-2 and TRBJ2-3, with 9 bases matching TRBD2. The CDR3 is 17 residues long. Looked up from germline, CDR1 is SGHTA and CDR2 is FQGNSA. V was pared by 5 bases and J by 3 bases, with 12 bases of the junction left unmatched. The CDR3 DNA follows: TGTGCCAGCAGCCCCCAATCCGGCGGGGGGGCGACAGATACGCAGTATTTT. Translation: CASSPQSGGGATDTQYF.

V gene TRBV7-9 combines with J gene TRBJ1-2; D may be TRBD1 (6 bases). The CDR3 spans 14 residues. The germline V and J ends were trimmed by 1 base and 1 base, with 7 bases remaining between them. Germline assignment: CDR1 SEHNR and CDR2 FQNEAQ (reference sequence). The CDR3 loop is CASSLEGVNYGYTF. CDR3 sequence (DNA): TGTGCCAGCAGCTTAGAGGGGGTTAACTATGGCTACACCTTC.

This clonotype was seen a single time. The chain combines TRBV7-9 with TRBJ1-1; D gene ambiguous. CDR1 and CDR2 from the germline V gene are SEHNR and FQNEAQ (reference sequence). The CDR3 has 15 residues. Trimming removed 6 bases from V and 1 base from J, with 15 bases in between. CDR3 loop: CASSFQNWGNTEAFF. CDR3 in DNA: TGTGCCAGCAGTTTCCAGAATTGGGGGAACACTGAAGCTTTCTTT.

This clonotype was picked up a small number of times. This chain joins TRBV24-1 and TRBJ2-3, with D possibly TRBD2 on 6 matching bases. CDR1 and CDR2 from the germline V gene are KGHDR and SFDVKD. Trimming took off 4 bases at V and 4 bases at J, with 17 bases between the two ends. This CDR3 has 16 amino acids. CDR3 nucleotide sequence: TGTGCCACCAGTGACCGGGACTTCTTAGGGCCAGATACGCAGTATTTT. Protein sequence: CATSDRDFLGPDTQYF.

In nucleotides, the CDR3 is TGCAGTGCTAGAGACCAGGAGGGGCTTAGTCATGAGCAGTTCTTC. Protein sequence: CSARDQEGLSHEQFF. This rearrangement joins TRBV20-1 to TRBJ2-1; TRBD2 is a possible D gene (6 bases). Trimming stripped 0 bases from V and 8 bases from J, with 17 bases between. Germline V gene sequence: CDR1 DFQATT, CDR2 SNEGSKA (reference sequence). This CDR3 contains 15 residues.